The rows below give T cell receptor beta chains drawn from one sample of a study of cytomegalovirus exposure and HLA in healthy donors. Generated by immunoSEQ multiplex PCR, the TCRdb table keeps only in-frame clones and is missing some. Among 75,000 to 80,000 clones listed, approximately 70% were seen once. The sequenced sample was PBMCs. The receptor source for this set is a man aged 55 to 69 in good health and CMV-seropositive. Each CDR3 is given with its conserved first and last residue. A D gene is named only where the DNA matches it firmly. Not all rows give a size; the values are once, few, many and, for expanded clones, a class.

V,J,D,size,DNA,CDR3
TRBV5-1,TRBJ2-7,TRBD1,NA,TGCGCCAGCAGCTTTCGCCCGACGACAGGGGATAACGAGCAGTACTTC,CASSFRPTTGDNEQYF
TRBV6-6,TRBJ1-4,TRBD1,NA,TGTGCCAGCAGAGTCGGGACAGGGGCTCGCGGTGAAAAACTGTTTTTT,CASRVGTGARGEKLFF
TRBV5-1,TRBJ1-2,NA,NA,TGCGCCAGCAGCTTCACAGGGACGAACTATGGCTACACCTTC,CASSFTGTNYGYTF
TRBV11-1,TRBJ1-1,TRBD1,NA,TGTGCCAGCAGTCCGGGACAGCTGAACACTGAAGCTTTCTTT,CASSPGQLNTEAFF
TRBV28,TRBJ2-7,TRBD2,few,TGTGCCAGCAGTTCCTCCGCCCCCACTAGCGGCCACGAAGGCTCCTACGAGCAGTACTTC,CASSSSAPTSGHEGSYEQYF
TRBV27,TRBJ1-5,NA,NA,TGTGCCAGCAGTTATGGCCAGGGGCCCCAGCATTTT,CASSYGQGPQHF
TRBV7-9,TRBJ2-7,NA,NA,TGTGCCAGCAGCCCATTACAGAGCCTCCACGAGCAGTACTTC,CASSPLQSLHEQYF
TRBV28,TRBJ2-7,TRBD1,NA,TGTGCCAGCAGCCAAATGACAGGGGTCTCCTACGAGCAGTACTTC,CASSQMTGVSYEQYF
TRBV15,TRBJ2-7,TRBD1,NA,TGTGCCACCAGCAGAGACCCGGGACCCACAGGGGACGAGCAGTACTTC,CATSRDPGPTGDEQYF
TRBV6-1,TRBJ1-1,TRBD1,NA,TGTGCCAGCAGTGAAGGGACAGGGGGGGAAGCTTTCTTT,CASSEGTGGEAFF
TRBV6-5,TRBJ1-2,TRBD1,NA,TGTGCCAGCAGTTCAGGGGGGGGCTACACCTTC,CASSSGGGYTF
TRBV29-1,TRBJ2-1,TRBD2,few,TGCAGCGTATACGGCTCGAGCGGGAATTACAATGAGCAGTTCTTC,CSVYGSSGNYNEQFF
TRBV9,TRBJ1-3,NA,NA,TGTGCCAGCAGCGAAGAGGGTGGAAACACCATATATTTT,CASSEEGGNTIYF
TRBV5-5,TRBJ2-7,TRBD1,NA,TGTGCCAGCAGCGACCCAGACAGGGGGGTCTACGAGCAGTACTTC,CASSDPDRGVYEQYF
TRBV5-4,TRBJ2-1,TRBD2,NA,TGTGCCAGCAGCTTGGACGGGGGGGCAGGCGAGCAGTTCTTC,CASSLDGGAGEQFF
TRBV19,TRBJ2-1,TRBD2,NA,TGTGCCACCGGGGGGTCCTACAATGAGCAGTTCTTC,CATGGSYNEQFF
TRBV27,TRBJ2-2,NA,NA,TGTGCCAGCAGTTTGTTAGCCACCGGGGAGCTGTTTTTT,CASSLLATGELFF
TRBV11-3,TRBJ2-5,NA,NA,TGTGCCAGCAGCTTAGGACTCCGTGTAGGAGAGACCCAGTACTTC,CASSLGLRVGETQYF
TRBV29-1,TRBJ2-3,NA,NA,TGCAGCGCCGACCCAGGCCCTCCCCCGCCCGGTTCTGACACAGATACGCAGTATTTT,CSADPGPPPPGSDTDTQYF
TRBV7-2,TRBJ2-5,TRBD1,NA,TGTGCCAGCAGCTCGCCGGGACAGGCTGGCCAAGAGACCCAGTACTTC,CASSSPGQAGQETQYF
TRBV15,TRBJ1-5,NA,once,TGTGCCACCAGCAGAGAGGGGCAGCAGCCCCAGCATTTT,CATSREGQQPQHF
TRBV9,TRBJ2-1,NA,few,TGTGCCAGCAGCGTAGGTATAGGGGGGGGCCGCAATGAGCAGTTCTTC,CASSVGIGGGRNEQFF
TRBV7-9,TRBJ1-6,NA,NA,TGTGCCAGCAGCTTAATTCGAGGAACAGGGAGTAATTCACCCCTCCACTTT,CASSLIRGTGSNSPLHF
TRBV2,TRBJ2-2,NA,NA,TGTGCCAGCAGTGAGGCTGGGGCACCCGGGGAGCTGTTTTTT,CASSEAGAPGELFF
TRBV6-5,TRBJ1-1,TRBD1,NA,TGTGCCAGCGGAGCTCAGACAGGGCGCGATCGTGAAGCTTTCTTT,CASGAQTGRDREAFF
TRBV2,TRBJ2-5,TRBD2,NA,TGTGCCAGCAGTGAAATATACCGGGCCCCCAGGGAGGGTGAGACCCAGTACTTC,CASSEIYRAPREGETQYF
TRBV27,TRBJ1-5,NA,NA,TGTGCCAGCAGTTCAAGGGGGTTGAAACAGCCCCAGCATTTT,CASSSRGLKQPQHF
TRBV19,TRBJ1-4,TRBD1,few,TGTGCCAGTACCCCGGGGAGACAGGGGATTTCTTTGGAAAAACTGTTTTTT,CASTPGRQGISLEKLFF
TRBV7-2,TRBJ1-5,NA,NA,TGTGCCAGCAGCTCCGGAGGCAATCAGCCCCAGCATTTT,CASSSGGNQPQHF
TRBV2,TRBJ2-1,TRBD2,NA,TGTGCCAGCAGTGAATCCCTAGCGGGACCCTTACTCTACAATGAGCAGTTCTTC,CASSESLAGPLLYNEQFF
TRBV6-1,TRBJ2-2,NA,few,TGTGCCAGCAGTGAACCGGTTACCGGGGAGCTGTTTTTT,CASSEPVTGELFF
TRBV5-4,TRBJ2-1,NA,NA,TGTGCCAGCAGCTCCGACCCCCGCGGTTCCTACAATGAGCAGTTCTTC,CASSSDPRGSYNEQFF
TRBV27,TRBJ2-2,TRBD2,NA,TGTGCCAGCCAGCGGGGAGGGCCCGGGGAGCTGTTTTTT,CASQRGGPGELFF
TRBV25-1,TRBJ1-6,NA,NA,TGTGCCAGCACCCTGGACAACTATAATTCACCCCTCCACTTT,CASTLDNYNSPLHF
TRBV10-1,TRBJ1-1,NA,few,TGCGCCAGCAGTGATTCAGGGCTGAGCACTGAAGCTTTCTTT,CASSDSGLSTEAFF
TRBV7-8,TRBJ1-4,TRBD1,NA,TGTGCCAGCAGCCCACAGCTTCCGGGACAGGGGCAAAAACTGTTTTTT,CASSPQLPGQGQKLFF
TRBV2,TRBJ1-1,TRBD1,NA,TGTGCCGGACCTTACAGGGGAGCCACTGAAGCTTTCTTT,CAGPYRGATEAFF
TRBV19,TRBJ1-1,TRBD1,NA,TGTGCCAGTAGCAACCTTTGGACAGGGCGGAAGGACACTGAAGCTTTCTTT,CASSNLWTGRKDTEAFF
TRBV6-1,TRBJ2-1,TRBD2,few,TGTGCCAGCAGTGATCAGACTAGCGGGAGCAATGAGCAGTTCTTC,CASSDQTSGSNEQFF
TRBV18,TRBJ2-3,TRBD2,NA,TGTGCCAGCTCACAGGGGAGGAGCGGGAAATCAGATACGCAGTATTTT,CASSQGRSGKSDTQYF
TRBV28,TRBJ1-5,TRBD1,NA,TGTGCCAGCAGTTCAAGATACAGGGGGTCTAGCAATCAGCCCCAGCATTTT,CASSSRYRGSSNQPQHF
TRBV7-7,TRBJ2-7,NA,medium-sized,TGTGCTAGCAGCTTAGACCAGTCCTACGAGCAGTACTTC,CASSLDQSYEQYF
TRBV4-1,TRBJ2-2,NA,NA,TGCGCCAGCAGCCAAGTAGGAGGGACCGGGGAGCTGTTTTTT,CASSQVGGTGELFF
TRBV5-6,TRBJ2-7,NA,NA,TGTGCCAGCGGGGGGTACGAGCAGTACTTC,CASGGYEQYF
TRBV28,TRBJ1-1,NA,NA,TGTGCCAGCAGTTTTATAGGACAGAACACTGAAGCTTTCTTT,CASSFIGQNTEAFF
TRBV5-1,TRBJ2-1,TRBD2,few,TGCGCCAGCAGCTTGGCGGGGGGTAGCGATGAGCAGTTCTTC,CASSLAGGSDEQFF
TRBV2,TRBJ1-4,TRBD1,NA,TGTGCCAGCAGCCGGGACAGGTTCTTTGAAAAACTGTTTTTT,CASSRDRFFEKLFF
TRBV5-1,TRBJ2-3,TRBD2,NA,TGCGCCAGCAGGGGGACTAGCGGGGGAGATACGCAGTATTTT,CASRGTSGGDTQYF